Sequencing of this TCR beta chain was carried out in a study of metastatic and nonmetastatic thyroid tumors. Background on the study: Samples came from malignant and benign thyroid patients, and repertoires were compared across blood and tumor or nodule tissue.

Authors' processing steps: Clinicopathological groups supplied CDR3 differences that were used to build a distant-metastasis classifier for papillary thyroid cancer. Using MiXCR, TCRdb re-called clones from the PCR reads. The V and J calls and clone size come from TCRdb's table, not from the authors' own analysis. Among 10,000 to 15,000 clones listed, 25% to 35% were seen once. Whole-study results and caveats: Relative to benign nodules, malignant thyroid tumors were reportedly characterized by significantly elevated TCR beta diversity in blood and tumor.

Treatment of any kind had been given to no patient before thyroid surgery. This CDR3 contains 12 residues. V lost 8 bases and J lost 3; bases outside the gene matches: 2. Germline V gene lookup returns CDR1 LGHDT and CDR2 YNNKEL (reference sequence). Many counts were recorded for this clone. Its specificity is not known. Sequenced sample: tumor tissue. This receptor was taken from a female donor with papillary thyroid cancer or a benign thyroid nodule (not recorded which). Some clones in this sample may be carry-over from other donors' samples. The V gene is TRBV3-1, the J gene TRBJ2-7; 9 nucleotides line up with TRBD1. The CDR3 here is CASEDRGYEQYF. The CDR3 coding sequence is TGTGCCAGCGAGGACAGGGGCTACGAGCAGTACTTC.